The TCR beta chain under discussion was sequenced for a study of blood T cell repertoires in COVID-19. The overall study: T cells, B-cell-depleted T cells, or PBMCs provided the cDNA or gDNA that served as material.

This clone was detected once. Source study methods: From reference gene primer amplification, estimates of nucleated cell counts were derived. TCRdb's copy holds only in-frame clones and misses some; the assay was immunoSEQ multiplex PCR. V and J calls and clone size come straight from that table; D and trimming were deduced from the DNA. In the table there are about 190,000 clones, about 80% of which are singletons. V lost 2 bases and J 11 bases, leaving 10 bases between the germline ends. The CDR3 is made up of 12 amino acids. The J gene is TRBJ2-1, the V gene TRBV12-3 or TRBV12-4, with TRBD2 as a possible D gene (5 bases). This clonotype was obtained from a man in his 60s with acute or convalescent COVID-19. Sequences were obtained from peripheral blood. In DNA form, the CDR3 reads TGTGCCAGCAGTTTAATTGCTAGCCAGCAGTTCTTC. Translated: CASSLIASQQFF.